This T cell receptor (beta chain) originates from a study of control samples from healthy donors and cancer patients. Produced via immunoSEQ multiplex PCR; TCRdb's table is partial and in-frame only. Among roughly 100,000 clones listed, about 90% were seen once. This receptor was identified in a man aged 30-40 years in good health. The sample consisted of blood.

The CDR3 sequence is CAISEQGAYGYTF. The CDR3 nucleotides are TGTGCCATCAGTGAACAGGGGGCCTATGGCTACACCTTC. J is TRBJ1-2 and V is TRBV10-3; TRBD1 matches 9 bases. Looked up from germline, CDR1 is ENHRY and CDR2 is SYGVKD. The CDR3 totals 13 residues. With 3 bases clipped from V and 4 bases from J, the junction kept 0 bases outside the gene matches.